This T cell receptor (beta chain) appears in the sequencing data of a study of blood T cell repertoires in COVID-19. Looking at the study overall: The study drew acute and convalescent COVID-19 samples from the United States, Italy and Spain. T cells, B-cell-depleted T cells, or PBMCs supplied cDNA or gDNA.

In the authors' workflow: From reference gene primer amplification, estimates of nucleated cell counts were derived. Using immunoSEQ multiplex PCR, the repertoire was profiled, and TCRdb retains in-frame clones only, with some absent. The DNA gave D and trimming, while V, J and clone size come from that table. Among about 52,000 clones listed, over 75% were seen once. The CDR3 is made up of 18 amino acids. The TCR originated in a human donor with active COVID-19. The donor label of this sample is uncertain. The chain carries TRBV21-1 and TRBJ1-6; the table's TRBD1 call for D was not verified on the DNA. TRBV21-1 is a known pseudogene. The source material was peripheral blood. As DNA, the CDR3 is TGTGCCAGCAGCAAAGGGTTCAGGGCGAGCTCCTATAATTCACCCCTCCACTTT. Protein: CASSKGFRASSYNSPLHF.